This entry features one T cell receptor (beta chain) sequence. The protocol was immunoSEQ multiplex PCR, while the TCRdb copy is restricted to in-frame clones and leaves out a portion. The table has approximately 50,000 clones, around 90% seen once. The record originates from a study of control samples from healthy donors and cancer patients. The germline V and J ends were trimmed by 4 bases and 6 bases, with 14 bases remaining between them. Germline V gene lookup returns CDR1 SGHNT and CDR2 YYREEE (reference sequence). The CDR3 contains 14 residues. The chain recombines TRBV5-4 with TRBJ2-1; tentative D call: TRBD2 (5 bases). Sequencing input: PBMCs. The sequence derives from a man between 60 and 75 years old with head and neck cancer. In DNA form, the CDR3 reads TGTGCCAGCAGCCCTGGCGGAGGAGGCAATGAGCAGTTCTTC. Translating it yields CASSPGGGGNEQFF.